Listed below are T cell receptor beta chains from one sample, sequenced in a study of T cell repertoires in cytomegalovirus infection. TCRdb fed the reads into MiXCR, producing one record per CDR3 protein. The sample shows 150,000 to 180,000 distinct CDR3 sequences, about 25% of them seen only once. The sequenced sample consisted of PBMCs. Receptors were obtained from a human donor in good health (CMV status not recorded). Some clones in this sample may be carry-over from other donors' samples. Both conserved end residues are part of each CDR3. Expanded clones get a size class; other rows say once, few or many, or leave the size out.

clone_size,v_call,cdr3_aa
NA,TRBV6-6,CASGNREDLNTEAFF
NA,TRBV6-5,CASSYPRGPQETQYF
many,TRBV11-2,CASSFVNAGVSDTQYF
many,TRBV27,CASARFVGARYDLETQYF
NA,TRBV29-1,CSVELQGAGGYTF
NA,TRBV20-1,CSARAPPTEAFF
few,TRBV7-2,CASSQISGVMNYEQYF
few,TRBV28,CATNRGAATNEKLFF
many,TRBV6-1,CASSFGSETEAFF
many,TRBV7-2,CASSSTGSVETQYF
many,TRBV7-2,CASSLTSGRPDTQYF